The rows below give T cell receptor beta chains drawn from one sample of a study of T cells in Graves' hyperthyroidism and ophthalmopathy. TCRdb fed the multiplex PCR reads into MiXCR, producing one record per CDR3 protein. Altogether under 250,000 distinct CDR3 sequences are present, approximately 17% being singletons, with the ten largest covering roughly 50%. The source material was blood. These receptors were collected from a man aged 50 or older with Graves' hyperthyroidism. CDR3s include the opening cysteine and the closing phenylalanine or tryptophan. D genes are given only for firm matches. Some rows mark clone size as missing; the rest say once, few, many or name a class of expanded clone.

D	length	V	size	J	DNA	CDR3
TRBD2	13	TRBV5-1	many	TRBJ2-4	TGCGCCAGCAAACTAGCGGCCTGGGACATTCAGTACTTC	CASKLAAWDIQYF
NA	13	TRBV2	many	TRBJ2-3	TGTGCCAGTTGTCAATGGGGCCGGGATACGCAGTATTTT	CASCQWGRDTQYF
NA	15	TRBV11-3	NA	TRBJ1-1	TGTGCCAGCAGCTTAGAAGGGGTAGCGAACACTGAAGCTTTCTTT	CASSLEGVANTEAFF
NA	16	TRBV28	few	TRBJ1-1	TGTGCCAGCAGTTTATCCCTCAGTCAGGGGTACACTGAAGCTTTCTTT	CASSLSLSQGYTEAFF
TRBD1	15	TRBV20-1	many	TRBJ1-2	TGCAGTGCGCCCGAGACAGGGGCCACTAACTATGGCTACACCTTC	CSAPETGATNYGYTF
NA	17	TRBV7-2	few	TRBJ2-2	TGTGCCAGCAGCTTAGTCGGTCTCGGAGGGGCCGCCGGGGAGCTGTTTTTT	CASSLVGLGGAAGELFF
NA	12	TRBV2	many	TRBJ2-7	TGTGCCAGCACCGGCCAATCCTACGAGCAGTACTTC	CASTGQSYEQYF
TRBD1	15	TRBV5-1	few	TRBJ2-5	TGCGCCAGCAGCGGGGACAGTGGTTTCCAAGAGACCCAGTACTTC	CASSGDSGFQETQYF
TRBD2	17	TRBV28	many	TRBJ2-1	TGTGCCAGCAGTCCCGGGACTGGCGGGAGCTCCTACAATGAGCAGTTCTTC	CASSPGTGGSSYNEQFF
NA	13	TRBV20-1	NA	TRBJ1-6	TGCAGTGCTAGAGACAGCTATAATTCACCCCTCCACTTT	CSARDSYNSPLHF
NA	16	TRBV11-2	medium-sized	TRBJ2-5	TGTGCCAGCAGCCCAGCCGGGTTAAGGCTTAAGAAGACCCAGTACTTC	CASSPAGLRLKKTQYF
TRBD1	14	TRBV7-2	NA	TRBJ1-4	TGTGCCAGCAGCCAGAGACAGGGGGATGAAAAACTGTTTTTT	CASSQRQGDEKLFF
NA	15	TRBV7-3	NA	TRBJ2-2	TGTGCCAGCAGCTTAACGACAGGTCCCCCCGGGGAGCTGTTTTTT	CASSLTTGPPGELFF
NA	14	TRBV10-3	NA	TRBJ1-5	TGTGCCATCAGTGAGTCGGGGGGAGGGCAGCCCCAGCATTTT	CAISESGGGQPQHF
TRBD2	19	TRBV7-2	many	TRBJ2-7	TGTGCCAGCAGCATACTCCCCCCGGGACTAGCGGGAGGGCTATCCGAGCAGTACTTC	CASSILPPGLAGGLSEQYF
TRBD2	17	TRBV6-9	NA	TRBJ2-2	TGTGCCAGCAGTTACGTAGCGGGAGGGCCTGGGACCGGGGAGCTGTTTTTT	CASSYVAGGPGTGELFF
TRBD2	14	TRBV20-1	many	TRBJ2-4	TGCAGTGCTACCTGGGCTAGCGGGAGTGGCATTCAGTACTTC	CSATWASGSGIQYF
TRBD2	16	TRBV7-2	many	TRBJ2-1	TGTGCCAGCAGCTATACTAGCGGGAGTGGCTACAATGAGCAGTTCTTC	CASSYTSGSGYNEQFF
NA	15	TRBV11-2	many	TRBJ2-3	TGTGCCAGCAGCCCAAGTGGGATTAGCACAGATACGCAGTATTTT	CASSPSGISTDTQYF
TRBD2	18	TRBV7-3	NA	TRBJ2-1	TGCGCCAGCAGCCAAGACCCATTGACTAGCGGGAGAAGGAATGAGCAGTTCTTC	CASSQDPLTSGRRNEQFF
TRBD1	15	TRBV10-1	many	TRBJ1-1	TGCGCCAGCAGTGAAGCCGACAGGGAGAACACTGAAGCTTTCTTT	CASSEADRENTEAFF
NA	14	TRBV28	many	TRBJ2-4	TGTGCCAGCAGAGCCCGACTAGCCAAAAACATTCAGTACTTC	CASRARLAKNIQYF
TRBD1	15	TRBV7-8	NA	TRBJ1-1	TGTGCCAGCACCCTACAGGGGGCCGGGAACACTGAAGCTTTCTTT	CASTLQGAGNTEAFF
TRBD2	13	TRBV10-3	NA	TRBJ2-7	TGTGCCAGCGGGGGTCAAATTGGGTACGAGCAGTACTTC	CASGGQIGYEQYF
NA	15	TRBV5-6	NA	TRBJ2-1	TGTGCCAGCAGCTTGGAGGAGTACTCCTACAATGAGCAGTTCTTC	CASSLEEYSYNEQFF
NA	13	TRBV30	many	TRBJ2-7	TGTGCCTGCTTGGGGGACCAGACTTACGAGCAGTACTTC	CACLGDQTYEQYF
TRBD1	15	TRBV2	many	TRBJ1-1	TGTGCCAGCAGACCTACGACAGGGGGAGACACTGAAGCTTTCTTT	CASRPTTGGDTEAFF
TRBD2	13	TRBV6-1	few	TRBJ2-5	TGTGCCAGCACCCGGGACTATCAAGAGACCCAGTACTTC	CASTRDYQETQYF
NA	13	TRBV9	NA	TRBJ2-7	TGTGCCAGCAGCGTAGGCAGCTACTACGAGCAGTACTTC	CASSVGSYYEQYF
TRBD1	12	TRBV7-9	few	TRBJ2-1	TGTGCCAGCAGCCCGACAGGGTTAAAGCAGTTCTTC	CASSPTGLKQFF
TRBD1	11	TRBV20-1	NA	TRBJ2-7	TGCAGCGGACAGGGCACCTACGAGCAGTACTTC	CSGQGTYEQYF
TRBD2	17	TRBV9	NA	TRBJ2-1	TGTGCCAGCAGCGCCTCTACTAGCGGGAGGGCCGGGGGGGAGCAGTTCTTC	CASSASTSGRAGGEQFF
TRBD2	15	TRBV6-1	NA	TRBJ2-7	TGTGCCAGCAGGATGGGACTAGCGGCTTCCTACGAGCAGTACTTC	CASRMGLAASYEQYF
NA	15	TRBV27	many	TRBJ1-6	TGTGCCAGCAGTTTCAGCCGGGGGAATAATTCACCCCTCCACTTT	CASSFSRGNNSPLHF
TRBD2	13	TRBV29-1	few	TRBJ2-5	TGCAGCGCTGAAAGGACTAGCGAAGAGACCCAGTACTTC	CSAERTSEETQYF
TRBD2	15	TRBV20-1	NA	TRBJ2-3	TGCAGTGCTATAACTAGCGGGAGGGCCATAGATACGCAGTATTTT	CSAITSGRAIDTQYF
NA	13	TRBV24-1	few	TRBJ2-1	TGTGCCACCAGTGACCAGGTCACCGGTGAGCAGTTCTTC	CATSDQVTGEQFF